The T cell receptor (beta chain) described here comes from a study of OX40 agonist ivuxolimab in advanced cancers. Sequencing used immunoSEQ multiplex PCR; TCRdb keeps in-frame clones, though not all of them. Found here are around 56,000 clones, more than 85% of them singletons; the top ten hold 1.2% to 1.5%. Germline CDR1 and CDR2: MNHNS and SASEGT. Between the trimmed V and J ends, which lost 2 bases and 5 bases, there was a span of 1 base. The CDR3 has 11 amino acids. To note about this clone: Its specificity is unknown.

Broader study findings: Not determined was the antigen specificity of the expanded peripheral T cells. In a subset of nonresponders, normalized T-cell clonal expansion was also low.

This clonotype was sampled from an adult with an advanced solid tumor such as melanoma, head and neck, liver or kidney cancer. The rearrangement joins TRBV6-1 to TRBJ1-5; D not certain. The sample was CD4+ or CD8+ T cells sorted from blood, taken in a trial of the OX40 agonist ivuxolimab. This CDR3 reads CASSEYQPQHF. In DNA, the CDR3 is TGTGCCAGCAGTGAATATCAGCCCCAGCATTTT.